These 9 T cell receptor beta chains were sequenced from one sample in a study of T cell responses to AZD1222 COVID-19 vaccine. The protocol was immunoSEQ multiplex PCR, while the TCRdb copy is restricted to in-frame clones and leaves out a portion. The sample gives about 150,000 clones, about 87% of which show up once; approximately 3.1% is in the top ten. The source was peripheral blood, collected on day 0 of AZD1222 vaccination. These receptor sequences come from an adult in good health.

The chain has TRBV10-3 and TRBJ1-2; unclear D gene. The CDR3 contains 12 residues. Looked up from germline, CDR1 is ENHRY and CDR2 is SYGVKD. V lost 4 bases, J lost 0 bases, and 3 bases lay in between. CDR3 region: CAISAPNYGYTF. DNA of the CDR3: TGTGCCATCAGTGCTCCTAACTATGGCTACACCTTC.

This clone has just a few counts. This sample includes further DNA sequences coding for the same CDR3. The chain joins TRBV7-9 to TRBJ1-2, with D possibly matching TRBD1 (6 bases). CDR1 SEHNR and CDR2 FQNEAQ come from the germline V gene (reference sequence). V lost 5 bases to trimming and J lost 0 bases, with 10 bases between them. The CDR3 is 14 residues long. The CDR3 DNA reads as TGTGCCAGCAGCCTTGGACAGACTAACTATGGCTACACCTTC. It encodes CASSLGQTNYGYTF.

This clone has a handful of counts. The chain joins TRBV9 to TRBJ2-5; 8 positions match TRBD1. Germline-derived CDR1 and CDR2 are SGDLS and YYNGEE. The CDR3 loop spans 14 amino acids. The trim removed 3 bases at V and 4 bases at J, leaving 5 bases unmatched. The CDR3 protein is CASSAGGSGETQYF. CDR3 in DNA: TGTGCCAGCAGCGCAGGGGGCTCAGGAGAGACCCAGTACTTC.

The chain combines TRBV29-1 with TRBJ1-2; 7 nucleotides line up with TRBD1. The germline gives CDR1 SQVTM, CDR2 ANQGSEA. CDR3 length equals 13 residues. V lost 5 bases to trimming and J lost 2 bases; unmatched junction nucleotides: 5. In nucleotides, the CDR3 is TGCAGCGTTATAACAGGGGTCAACTATGGCTACACCTTC. Protein: CSVITGVNYGYTF.

V gene TRBV4-1 combines with J gene TRBJ1-1; D gene unclear. V lost 3 bases, J lost 0 bases, and 11 bases lay in between. This CDR3 spans 15 amino acids. Germline CDR1 and CDR2: MGHRA and YSYEKL. CDR3 sequence: CASSHGGPMNTEAFF. Written as DNA, the CDR3 is TGCGCCAGCAGCCATGGTGGACCTATGAACACTGAAGCTTTCTTT.

The chain uses TRBV6-2 or TRBV6-3 and TRBJ2-7; 7 bases fit TRBD1. The CDR3 extends over 13 amino acids. Germline trimming cut 3 bases from V and 6 bases from J; bases unmatched to any gene: 5. CDR1 and CDR2 from the germline V gene are MNHEY and SVGEGT. CDR3 nucleotides: TGTGCCAGCAGTTATGAGGGGGCCATCGAGCAGTACTTC. Translated, it gives CASSYEGAIEQYF.

The chain joins TRBV2 to TRBJ1-1; possible D gene TRBD1, 5 bases. Trimming cost V 2 bases and J 2 bases, with 12 bases left between them. Germline loops: CDR1 SNHLY, CDR2 FYNNEI. This CDR3 comprises 15 residues. This CDR3 is CASSEMGTGNTEAFF. The CDR3 DNA reads as TGTGCCAGCAGTGAAATGGGGACTGGCAACACTGAAGCTTTCTTT.

The chain is built from TRBV7-2 and TRBJ1-4; 12 nucleotides agree with TRBD1. V lost 5 bases and J lost 7; bases outside the gene matches: 11. The CDR3 is 17 amino acids. Per the germline V gene, CDR1 is SGHTA and CDR2 is FQGNSA. The DNA of the CDR3 is TGTGCCAGCAGCCCAGGGGACAGGGGGCTTAGTTCTGAAAAACTGTTTTTT. Its translation: CASSPGDRGLSSEKLFF.

This clone was recorded once. The chain employs TRBV9 and TRBJ2-6, with TRBD2 matching over 14 bases. The CDR3 length is 20 residues. Germline V lookup: CDR1 SGDLS, CDR2 YYNGEE. Losses at the gene ends were 0 bases for V and 2 bases for J; bases not matched to a gene: 7. The CDR3 bases are TGTGCCAGCAGCGTAGACAGGTGGGGACTAGCGGGGGCTGGGGCCAACGTCCTGACTTTC. It yields the protein CASSVDRWGLAGAGANVLTF.